These 30 T cell receptor beta chains were sequenced from one sample in a study of blood T cell repertoires in COVID-19. Using immunoSEQ multiplex PCR, the repertoire was profiled, and TCRdb retains in-frame clones only, with some absent. The table lists over 100,000 clones, approximately 80% of them singletons. The sequencing sample was made of peripheral blood. The receptor source for this set is a woman between 45 and 65 years old with acute or convalescent COVID-19.

V and J are TRBV21-1 and TRBJ1-1. TRBV21-1 is deemed a pseudogene. The CDR3 length is 15 residues. Written as DNA, the CDR3 is TGTGCCAGCAGCCCCCTCGGGGATTTGGGCACTGAAGCTTTCTTT. This gives the protein CASSPLGDLGTEAFF.

V and J are TRBV5-4 and TRBJ2-2; possible D gene TRBD2, 7 bases. Trimming left V 2 bases short and J 7 bases short, with 15 bases between. The germline CDR1 and CDR2 sequences are SGHNT and YYREEE (reference sequence). The CDR3 has 15 residues. This chain's CDR3 is CASSFDRRGGGELFF. As DNA, the CDR3 is TGTGCCAGCAGCTTTGACAGGCGCGGGGGCGGGGAGCTGTTTTTT.

This sequence joins TRBV14 and TRBJ1-2, with 7 bases matching TRBD1. With 3 bases clipped from V and 4 bases from J, the junction kept 5 bases outside the gene matches. The CDR3 consists of 14 residues. Germline-derived CDR1 and CDR2 are SGHDN and FVKESK. The CDR3 DNA follows: TGTGCCAGCAGCCACCTGGGGACAGTCTATGGCTACACCTTC. It specifies CASSHLGTVYGYTF.

This sequence joins TRBV6-6 and TRBJ1-4; 8 bases are shared with TRBD1. CDR1 is MNHNY and CDR2 is SVGAGI in the germline V gene (reference sequence). V shed 5 bases, J shed 0 bases, and the junction held 5 bases outside the gene matches. The CDR3 spans 16 residues. CDR3 bases: TGTGCCAGCAGTCGACAGGGGCCCGCAACTAATGAAAAACTGTTTTTT. Protein sequence: CASSRQGPATNEKLFF.

This clone has a handful of counts. This chain joins TRBV3-1 (or the pseudogene TRBV3-2) and TRBJ1-4; 9 bases fit TRBD1. The V gene's germline CDR1 is LGHDT and CDR2 YNNKEL (reference sequence). The CDR3 runs to 15 residues. V lost 4 bases to trimming and J lost 3 bases; unmatched junction nucleotides: 3. The CDR3 bases are TGTGCCAGCAGCCCTAGGACAGGGGCTAATGAAAAACTGTTTTTT. Its translation is CASSPRTGANEKLFF.

This clone was seen once. The chain recombines TRBV2 with TRBJ1-1; D is possibly TRBD1 (6 bases). The CDR3 contains 14 residues. From germline, CDR1 is SNHLY and CDR2 FYNNEI. The ends were cut back, 8 bases at V and 4 bases at J, with 17 bases in the middle. The CDR3 region has the DNA TGTGCCAGCGGGGGCAGGACCAGGGGCACTGAAGCTTTCTTT. The encoded protein is CASGGRTRGTEAFF.

With respect to this clone: Germline and junction disagree at one end, which may indicate a read error. The CDR3 loop reads CANSSRFSYEQYF. CDR3 DNA sequence: TGTGCCAACAGCTCCCGGTTCTCCTACGAGCAGTACTTC. The rearrangement uses TRBV7-2 and TRBJ2-7, with D unclear. Looked up from germline, CDR1 is SGHTA and CDR2 is FQGNSA. The CDR3 contains 13 residues.

The chain has TRBV7-9 and TRBJ1-1; TRBD1 matches 7 bases. V gave up 3 bases and J gave up 6 bases; unmatched junction bases: 4. Germline CDR1 and CDR2: SEHNR and FQNEAQ (reference sequence). CDR3 length equals 13 residues. In nucleotides, the CDR3 is TGTGCCAGCAGCTTTTACAGGGGTGCTGAAGCTTTCTTT. Its protein is CASSFYRGAEAFF.

This chain joins TRBV9 and TRBJ2-2; D perhaps matches TRBD1 (5 bases). The germline V and J ends were trimmed by 2 bases and 0 bases, with 11 bases remaining between them. CDR3 length equals 16 residues. The germline gives CDR1 SGDLS, CDR2 YYNGEE. This chain's CDR3 is CASSVGAAPNTGELFF. CDR3 in DNA: TGTGCCAGCAGCGTTGGGGCAGCCCCGAACACCGGGGAGCTGTTTTTT. Full variable domain (remainder filled in from reference TRBV9 and TRBJ2-2): DSGVTQTPKHLITATGQRVTLRCSPRSGDLSVYWYQQSLDQGLQFLIQYYNGEERAKGNILERFSAQQFPDLHSELNLSSLELGDSALYFCASSVGAAPNTGELFFGEGSRLTVL.

Only one count was recorded for this clone. This rearrangement joins TRBV30 to TRBJ1-1; the match to TRBD1 covers 10 bases. This CDR3 spans 14 amino acids. With V trimmed by 1 base and J by 3 bases, 2 bases remained unmatched. Looked up from germline, CDR1 is GTSNPN and CDR2 is SVGIG (reference sequence). CDR3 residues: CAWSGTGGDTEAFF. DNA for the CDR3: TGTGCCTGGAGTGGGACAGGGGGTGACACTGAAGCTTTCTTT.

This chain connects TRBV24-1 to TRBJ1-2; tentative D call: TRBD1 (5 bases). Trimming left V 1 base short and J 0 bases short, with 14 bases between. Germline lookup yields CDR1 KGHDR and CDR2 SFDVKD. This CDR3 is built from 17 residues. CDR3 nucleotide sequence: TGTGCCACCAGTGATTTAGGGAGGGAGGGACCTAACTATGGCTACACCTTC. This encodes CATSDLGREGPNYGYTF.

V usage is TRBV13 and J usage is TRBJ1-2, with D unclear. The length of the CDR3 is 16 residues. V lost 7 bases, J lost 4 bases, and 22 bases lay in between. Germline lookup yields CDR1 PRHDT and CDR2 FYEKMQ (reference sequence). CDR3: CASTTGREGPGYGYTF. The CDR3 nucleotides are TGTGCCAGCACCACGGGGAGGGAGGGTCCTGGCTATGGCTACACCTTC.

The V call is TRBV4-1, the J call TRBJ1-1; D unclear. The CDR3 loop spans 17 amino acids. Germline lookup yields CDR1 MGHRA and CDR2 YSYEKL. Trimming pared 0 bases from V and 2 bases from J, leaving 16 bases between. The CDR3 bases are TGCGCCAGCAGCCAAGATCAAAACAGCCTTTTTAACACTGAAGCTTTCTTT. It translates to CASSQDQNSLFNTEAFF.

V gene TRBV5-1 combines with J gene TRBJ2-7; weak D call: TRBD1 (5 bases). This CDR3 is 14 amino acids long. Germline V gene lookup returns CDR1 SGHRS and CDR2 YFSETQ. Trimming took off 4 bases at V and 3 bases at J, with 14 bases between the two ends. In DNA form, the CDR3 reads TGCGCCAGCAGCCCCCGGCGGCAGGGCTACGAGCAGTACTTC. Translation gives CASSPRRQGYEQYF.

The chain carries TRBV6-5 and TRBJ1-2; 8 positions agree with TRBD1. This CDR3 is built from 12 residues. With V trimmed by 8 bases and J by 6 bases, 5 bases remained unmatched. Germline CDR1 and CDR2: MNHEY and SVGAGI. The CDR3 DNA sequence: TGTGCCAGCCACGGACAGGGTCATGGCTACACCTTC. Protein product: CASHGQGHGYTF.

The V call is TRBV18, the J call TRBJ1-1; 9 bases agree with TRBD1. Germline CDR1 KGHSH, CDR2 LQKENI. V gave up 4 bases and J gave up 4 bases; unmatched junction bases: 4. This CDR3 has 14 residues. DNA for the CDR3: TGTGCCAGCTCACAAGACAGGGGGACCACTGAAGCTTTCTTT. This encodes CASSQDRGTTEAFF.

This chain connects TRBV28 to TRBJ2-7; a possible D gene is TRBD1 (8 bases). CDR3 length: 15 amino acids. Trimming took 2 bases from V and 0 from J, leaving 11 bases between them. Germline CDR1 reads MDHEN; CDR2 reads SYDVKM. The CDR3 spells CASSLSGTGSYEQYF. The CDR3 DNA is TGTGCCAGCAGTTTAAGCGGGACAGGCTCCTACGAGCAGTACTTC.

The V call is TRBV5-1, the J call TRBJ1-1; 8 positions agree with TRBD1. The CDR3 totals 14 residues. V shed 4 bases, J shed 5 bases, and the junction held 7 bases outside the gene matches. Germline values: CDR1 SGHRS, CDR2 YFSETQ. The CDR3 region is CASSRTGYETEAFF. The CDR3 DNA follows: TGCGCCAGCAGCCGGACAGGGTATGAGACTGAAGCTTTCTTT.

The genes are TRBV4-1 and TRBJ2-2; D is possibly TRBD1 (6 bases). Germline-derived CDR1 and CDR2 are MGHRA and YSYEKL. V lost 7 bases, J lost 0 bases, and 21 bases lay in between. The CDR3 runs to 18 residues. CDR3 region: CASNLIFGGPANTGELFF. The CDR3, as DNA: TGCGCCAGCAACCTAATTTTTGGGGGCCCGGCGAACACCGGGGAGCTGTTTTTT.

The chain has TRBV4-2 and TRBJ1-5; possibly TRBD1 for D (5 bases). V was shortened by 4 bases and J by 0 bases, with 19 bases between the two germline ends. The CDR3 length is 18 residues. Germline CDR1 LGHNA, CDR2 YNFKEQ. The DNA for the CDR3 is TGTGCCAGCAGCCCGACCGGGCCCGGGGGGGATAGCAATCAGCCCCAGCATTTT. Residues: CASSPTGPGGDSNQPQHF.

V usage is TRBV19 and J usage is TRBJ1-1, with unresolved D. The V end lost 0 bases, the J end lost 7 bases, and 15 bases lay between the germline ends. CDR3 length: 15 amino acids. Germline values: CDR1 LNHDA, CDR2 SQIVND (reference sequence). The CDR3 bases are TGTGCCAGTAGTATAGATCTCCGTGTTTCGAGTGAAGCTTTCTTT. This codes for CASSIDLRVSSEAFF.

The chain uses TRBV7-9 and TRBJ2-1; D remains unclear. Trimming took 5 bases from V and 0 from J, leaving 11 bases between them. The CDR3 runs 15 residues. Germline V gene data show CDR1 as SEHNR and CDR2 as FQNEAQ (reference sequence). CDR3 coding DNA: TGTGCCAGCAGCCCCCTCTCTCGCTCCTACAATGAGCAGTTCTTC. Translated, it gives CASSPLSRSYNEQFF.

The rearrangement links TRBV9 to TRBJ1-1, with 7 bases identical to TRBD1. Germline-derived CDR1 and CDR2 are SGDLS and YYNGEE. Trimming at V came to 1 base and at J to 4 bases, leaving 4 bases not matched to a gene. This CDR3 region has 14 residues. The DNA for the CDR3 is TGTGCCAGCAGCGTACGACAGGGTAGCACTGAAGCTTTCTTT. As protein: CASSVRQGSTEAFF.

V gene TRBV9 combines with J gene TRBJ1-4, with D possibly being TRBD1 (5 bases). The V gene's germline CDR1 is SGDLS and CDR2 YYNGEE. The V and J ends lost 3 bases and 0 bases respectively, with 12 bases between them. The CDR3 has 16 amino acids. The CDR3 region is CASSEGASSTNEKLFF. The CDR3 bases are TGTGCCAGCAGCGAAGGGGCGAGTTCAACTAATGAAAAACTGTTTTTT.

This CDR3 is CAISGQEGGYTF. The CDR3 DNA reads TGTGCCATCAGTGGTCAGGAGGGAGGCTACACCTTC. The J gene is TRBJ1-2, the V gene TRBV10-3; D is unresolved. V was clipped by 4 bases and J by 8 bases, with 11 bases between them. The CDR3 has 12 residues. Germline V gene lookup returns CDR1 ENHRY and CDR2 SYGVKD.

V is TRBV15 and J is TRBJ1-4; TRBD1 aligns across 8 bases. V was clipped by 0 bases and J by 6 bases; unmatched bases: 6. CDR1 LNHNV and CDR2 YYDKDF come from the germline V gene (reference sequence). CDR3 length equals 16 residues. The CDR3 protein is CATSRDRGTGYEKLFF. The CDR3 DNA is TGTGCCACCAGCAGAGATCGGGGGACAGGATATGAAAAACTGTTTTTT.

This clone was seen just once. J is TRBJ2-3 and V is TRBV5-1; TRBD1 agrees at 8 bases. This CDR3 comprises 16 residues. V gave up 0 bases and J gave up 1 base; unmatched junction bases: 4. The germline V gene encodes CDR1 SGHRS and CDR2 YFSETQ. CDR3 amino acids: CASSLGYRGGTDTQYF. The CDR3 nucleotides are TGCGCCAGCAGCTTGGGTTACAGGGGGGGCACAGATACGCAGTATTTT.

This clone was detected only a few times. The chain is built from TRBV25-1 and TRBJ1-3; 8 bases map to TRBD1. Germline-derived CDR1 and CDR2 are MGHDK and SYGVNS. With V trimmed by 4 bases and J by 3 bases, 2 bases remained unmatched. This CDR3 contains 14 residues. The CDR3: CASSVGQGGNTIYF. CDR3 in DNA: TGTGCCAGCAGTGTCGGACAGGGTGGAAACACCATATATTTT.

V usage is TRBV7-2 and J usage is TRBJ1-3, with TRBD1 matching over 8 bases. V gave up 5 bases and J gave up 0 bases; unmatched junction bases: 6. The germline gives CDR1 SGHTA, CDR2 FQGNSA. There are 16 residues in the CDR3. The chain's CDR3 is CASSRDRSRSGNTIYF. The CDR3, as DNA: TGTGCCAGCAGCCGGGACAGGTCTCGCTCTGGAAACACCATATATTTT.

The gene calls are TRBV3-1 (or the pseudogene TRBV3-2) and TRBJ2-7; 7 nucleotides align to TRBD2. Germline V gene data show CDR1 as LGHDT and CDR2 as YNNKEL (reference sequence). V was pared by 1 base and J by 7 bases, with 7 bases of the junction left unmatched. This CDR3 spans 14 amino acids. CDR3 amino acids: CASSQVLGEGEQYF. Written as DNA, the CDR3 is TGTGCCAGCAGCCAAGTATTGGGGGAGGGAGAGCAGTACTTC.